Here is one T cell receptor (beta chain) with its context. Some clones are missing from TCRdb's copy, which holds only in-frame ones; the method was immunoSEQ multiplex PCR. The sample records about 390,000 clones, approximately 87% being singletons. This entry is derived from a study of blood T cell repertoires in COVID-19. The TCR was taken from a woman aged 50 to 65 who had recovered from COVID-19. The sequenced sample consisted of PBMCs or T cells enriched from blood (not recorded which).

CDR3 bases: TGTGCCAGCAGTTTATCGACAGGGGTTGGCTACACCTTC. The encoded protein is CASSLSTGVGYTF. The chain is built from TRBV27 and TRBJ1-2; 8 bases map to TRBD1. In germline, CDR1 is MNHEY, CDR2 SMNVEV (reference sequence). The CDR3 has 13 amino acids. The ends lost 0 bases at V and 7 bases at J; junction bases unmatched: 1.